Presented here are 2 T cell receptor beta chains from one specimen sequenced in a study of blood T cell repertoires in COVID-19. This table comes from immunoSEQ multiplex PCR, and its TCRdb copy is limited to in-frame clones, with some not included. This table has 270,000 or so clones, 90% appearing once. Source material: peripheral blood. The receptor source for this set is a woman aged 55 to 70 with COVID-19, enrolled during active disease.

The chain has TRBV2 and TRBJ1-2; TRBD1 matches at 7 bases. From germline, CDR1 is SNHLY and CDR2 FYNNEI. The CDR3 has 13 amino acids. The trim removed 7 bases at V and 7 bases at J, leaving 9 bases unmatched. The CDR3: CASTPTGLGGYTF. CDR3 coding DNA: TGTGCCAGCACCCCGACAGGGTTGGGTGGCTACACCTTC.

This clone was found a few times. The chain uses TRBV18 and TRBJ2-7; 7 bases align to TRBD1. The V segment lost 3 bases and the J segment 3 bases; nucleotides outside the gene matches: 5. Looked up from germline, CDR1 is KGHSH and CDR2 is LQKENI. This CDR3 region has 14 residues. The CDR3 spells CASSPSGTVYEQYF. The CDR3 nucleotides read TGTGCCAGCTCACCTTCGGGGACAGTCTACGAGCAGTACTTC.